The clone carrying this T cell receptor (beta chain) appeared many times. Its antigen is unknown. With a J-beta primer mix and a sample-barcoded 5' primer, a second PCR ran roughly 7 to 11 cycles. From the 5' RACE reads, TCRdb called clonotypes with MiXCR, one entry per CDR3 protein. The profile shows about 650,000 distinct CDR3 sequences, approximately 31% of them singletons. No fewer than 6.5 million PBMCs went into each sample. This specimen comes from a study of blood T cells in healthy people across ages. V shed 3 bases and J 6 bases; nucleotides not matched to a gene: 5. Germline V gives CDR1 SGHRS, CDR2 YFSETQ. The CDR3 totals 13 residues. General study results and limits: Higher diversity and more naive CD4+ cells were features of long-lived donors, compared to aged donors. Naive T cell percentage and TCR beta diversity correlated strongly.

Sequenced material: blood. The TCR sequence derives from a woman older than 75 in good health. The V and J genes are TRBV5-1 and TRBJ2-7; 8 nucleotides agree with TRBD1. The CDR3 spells CASSSLGQGEQYF. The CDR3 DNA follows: TGCGCCAGCAGCTCACTTGGACAGGGCGAGCAGTACTTC.